Below are 22 T cell receptor beta chains sequenced from a single sample in a study of T-cell reconstitution after alpha-beta-depleted transplantation in children. During its preparation, the TCRbeta library received unique molecular identifiers. One entry per CDR3 protein, called by TCRdb with MiXCR from the PCR reads. The sample has around 960,000 distinct CDR3 sequences, around 30% seen once; the top ten hold 25% to 35%. The sample in question was PBMCs, mostly from graft donor cells, obtained 360 days after TCRalphabeta/CD19-depleted stem cell transplant. The receptor set was obtained from a boy under two years old who had a stem cell transplant for SCID, so the T cells may come from the graft donor.

This clonotype came up a few times. The CDR3, as DNA: TGCAGTGCTGCCCATGGAGTCACCACAGATACGCAGTATTTT. Translated, it gives CSAAHGVTTDTQYF. The chain recombines TRBV20-1 with TRBJ2-3, with D unresolved. With 5 bases removed from V and 2 bases from J, the gap between germline ends came to 14 bases. The CDR3 spans 14 residues. CDR1 DFQATT and CDR2 SNEGSKA come from the germline V gene (reference sequence).

This clonotype was seen ten or more times. The chain carries TRBV9 and TRBJ1-1, with a possible D match to TRBD1 (5 bases). Trimming pared 4 bases from V and 5 bases from J, leaving 15 bases between. CDR3 length equals 14 residues. CDR1 and CDR2 from the germline V gene are SGDLS and YYNGEE. CDR3 sequence: CASSPRGSNTEAFF. The CDR3 region has the DNA TGTGCCAGCAGCCCTCGGGGCAGCAATACTGAAGCTTTCTTT.

In this sample, this clonotype turned up many times. The genes are TRBV12-3 or TRBV12-4 and TRBJ2-3, with D unclear. The CDR3 length is 15 residues. Trimming shortened V by 5 bases and J by 0 bases, and 12 bases separated the two germline ends. This CDR3 is CASSIDRSSTDTQYF. The DNA for the CDR3 is TGTGCCAGCAGTATCGACCGGTCTAGCACAGATACGCAGTATTTT.

The V call is TRBV27, the J call TRBJ2-2; D unresolved. Trimming cost V 2 bases and J 0 bases, with 7 bases left between them. The germline V gene encodes CDR1 MNHEY and CDR2 SMNVEV (reference sequence). There are 15 residues in the CDR3. The CDR3 spells CASSLVPANTGELFF. CDR3 sequence (DNA): TGTGCCAGCAGTTTAGTCCCCGCGAACACCGGGGAGCTGTTTTTT.

The genes are TRBV12-3 or TRBV12-4 and TRBJ1-5; tentative D call: TRBD1 (5 bases). The CDR3 contains 14 residues. Trimming removed 0 bases from V and 9 bases from J, with 12 bases in between. CDR3 sequence: CASSLAVGDWPQHF. The CDR3 nucleotides read TGTGCCAGCAGTTTAGCCGTTGGGGACTGGCCCCAGCATTTT.

This clonotype was counted at least ten times. The chain has TRBV4-2 and TRBJ2-5, with 9 nucleotides matching TRBD2. The V gene end was trimmed by 1 base and the J gene end by 4 bases; junction bases not matched to a gene: 7. Germline assignment: CDR1 LGHNA and CDR2 YNFKEQ. The CDR3 totals 16 residues. CDR3 in DNA: TGTGCCAGCAGCCAAGGACTAGCGGATCTCGCAGAGACCCAGTACTTC. Protein product: CASSQGLADLAETQYF.

This chain joins TRBV7-6 and TRBJ2-3; unclear D gene. The germline CDR1 and CDR2 sequences are SGHVS and FNYEAQ. V was shortened by 5 bases and J by 4 bases, with 13 bases between the two germline ends. The CDR3 totals 14 residues. The CDR3 loop reads CASSADAGADTQYF. The CDR3 bases are TGTGCCAGCAGCGCCGATGCCGGCGCAGATACGCAGTATTTT.

This clonotype has more than one count but fewer than ten. The rearrangement uses TRBV29-1 and TRBJ2-3; TRBD1 or TRBD2 may be the D gene (6 bases each). V was clipped by 4 bases and J by 1 base, with 9 bases between them. Germline loops: CDR1 SQVTM, CDR2 ANQGSEA. The CDR3 runs 13 residues. The CDR3 region has the DNA TGCAGCGTTGTTGGGGGGCGCACAGATACGCAGTATTTT. Protein product: CSVVGGRTDTQYF.

This clonotype was counted a few times. The gene calls are TRBV6-5 and TRBJ2-2, with D possibly matching TRBD2 (7 bases). The CDR3 totals 18 residues. Trimming removed 4 bases at V and 2 bases at J, with 20 bases between. The germline gives CDR1 MNHEY, CDR2 SVGAGI. The CDR3 coding sequence is TGTGCCAGCAGTTTCCTTTGGGGCGGGGGCCCAAACACCGGGGAGCTGTTTTTT. This codes for CASSFLWGGGPNTGELFF.

The rearrangement uses TRBV12-3 or TRBV12-4 and TRBJ1-6; D unclear. The CDR3 length is 14 residues. The V end lost 5 bases, the J end lost 2 bases, and 7 bases lay between the germline ends. As DNA, the CDR3 is TGTGCCAGCAGTCCCGGGGCCTATAATTCACCCCTCCACTTT. Encoded protein: CASSPGAYNSPLHF.

This clonotype was counted between two and nine times. This chain's CDR3 is CASSFAPWGGVNEQFF. The CDR3 bases are TGTGCCAGCAGTTTTGCCCCGTGGGGCGGGGTAAATGAGCAGTTCTTC. The chain carries TRBV27 and TRBJ2-1; D is possibly TRBD2 (6 bases). Germline V CDR1 and CDR2: MNHEY, SMNVEV (reference sequence). Trimming took off 3 bases at V and 7 bases at J, with 19 bases between the two ends. This CDR3 comprises 16 residues.

This chain joins TRBV7-2 and TRBJ1-2; unclear D gene. V was shortened by 1 base and J by 8 bases, with 8 bases between the two germline ends. The CDR3 has 12 residues. The germline gives CDR1 SGHTA, CDR2 FQGNSA. In DNA, the CDR3 is TGTGCCAGCAGCTTAGGGGTCTGGGGCTACACCTTC. Protein: CASSLGVWGYTF.

The chain recombines TRBV6-1 with TRBJ1-2; unclear D gene. The V end lost 7 bases, the J end lost 5 bases, and 8 bases lay between the germline ends. This CDR3 comprises 11 residues. Germline loops: CDR1 MNHNS, CDR2 SASEGT. The CDR3 DNA sequence: TGTGCCAGCAAGCCCGGTTATGGCTACACCTTC. Its protein is CASKPGYGYTF.

This clonotype was seen many times. This chain links TRBV3-1 with TRBJ2-1; 7 bases map to TRBD1. The CDR3 covers 14 residues. The V segment lost 6 bases and the J segment 9 bases; nucleotides outside the gene matches: 11. Germline values: CDR1 LGHDT, CDR2 YNNKEL (reference sequence). The CDR3 coding sequence is TGTGCCAGCAGTCAGGGGGTCCTACGGGGTGAGCAGTTCTTC. Translation gives CASSQGVLRGEQFF.

The table lists this clonotype with a few counts. This chain joins TRBV19 and TRBJ2-1, with TRBD2 matching 9 bases. The V gene's germline CDR1 is LNHDA and CDR2 SQIVND (reference sequence). This CDR3 contains 18 residues. Losses at the gene ends were 2 bases for V and 0 bases for J; bases not matched to a gene: 8. CDR3 sequence: CASSISSGAGSSYNEQFF. Here the CDR3 DNA reads TGTGCCAGTAGTATATCTAGCGGGGCCGGCAGCTCCTACAATGAGCAGTTCTTC.

On this clonotype: Its ends do not fully match the called genes, so a read error is possible. The chain uses TRBV15 and TRBJ1-1; D perhaps matches TRBD1 (5 bases). The CDR3 spans 14 residues. In germline, CDR1 is LNHNV, CDR2 YYDKDF (reference sequence). DNA of the CDR3: TGTGCCACCAGCAGAGAATTGCTTTGGGGGGAAGGTTTCTTT. This encodes CATSRELLWGEGFF. The full variable domain, completed using reference TRBV15 and TRBJ1-1, is DAMVIQNPRYQVTQFGKPVTLSCSQTLNHNVMYWYQQKSSQAPKLLFHYYDKDFNNEADTPDNFQSRRPNTSFCFLDIRSPGLGDTAMYLCATSRELLWGEGFFGQGTRLTVV.

This clonotype was observed a few times. The chain couples TRBV27 to TRBJ1-1; a possible D gene is TRBD1 (6 bases). Per germline, CDR1 MNHEY and CDR2 SMNVEV (reference sequence). This CDR3 region has 14 residues. Trimming took off 3 bases at V and 3 bases at J, with 11 bases between the two ends. The CDR3 region is CASSFYGQHTEAFF. The CDR3 nucleotides read TGTGCCAGCAGTTTCTACGGACAGCACACTGAAGCTTTCTTT.

This clonotype has only a few counts. The chain is built from TRBV24-1 and TRBJ2-5, with TRBD2 as a possible D gene (5 bases). CDR3 length: 15 amino acids. Between the trimmed V and J ends, which lost 5 bases and 3 bases, there was a span of 15 bases. Looked up from germline, CDR1 is KGHDR and CDR2 is SFDVKD. CDR3 DNA: TGTGCCACCAGTGTGGTACGAGGGTTGGAAGAGACCCAGTACTTC. It translates to CATSVVRGLEETQYF.

This clonotype has only a few counts. The genes are TRBV5-1 and TRBJ2-3, with 10 bases aligning to TRBD2. The ends lost 3 bases at V and 2 bases at J; junction bases unmatched: 9. The CDR3 is made up of 17 amino acids. CDR1 SGHRS and CDR2 YFSETQ come from the germline V gene. The CDR3, as DNA: TGCGCCAGCAGCTCTCAGGCGCTAGCGGGGGACACAGATACGCAGTATTTT. Translating it yields CASSSQALAGDTDTQYF.

The chain combines TRBV6-2 or TRBV6-3 with TRBJ1-1; TRBD1 aligns across 12 bases. The V gene end was trimmed by 5 bases and the J gene end by 3 bases; junction bases not matched to a gene: 16. Germline V gives CDR1 MNHEY, CDR2 SVGEGT. This CDR3 has 19 residues. The CDR3 reads CASSTRDRGREGHYTEAFF. Written as DNA, the CDR3 is TGTGCCAGCAGTACCCGGGACAGGGGGCGCGAGGGTCATTACACTGAAGCTTTCTTT.

This clonotype showed up just a few times. This chain joins TRBV10-3 and TRBJ2-7; 8 bases fit TRBD1. The CDR3 consists of 12 residues. Germline V gene sequence: CDR1 ENHRY, CDR2 SYGVKD. V dropped 10 bases and J dropped 1; count of bases not matched to a gene: 3. The CDR3: CATRDRSYEQYF. Here the CDR3 DNA reads TGTGCCACCCGGGACAGGTCCTACGAGCAGTACTTC.

This clonotype was observed a handful of times. The chain links TRBV20-1 to TRBJ2-3; no reliable D call. From germline, CDR1 is DFQATT and CDR2 SNEGSKA (reference sequence). V dropped 2 bases and J dropped 1 base, with 10 bases sitting between them. There are 14 residues in the CDR3. Here the CDR3 DNA reads TGCAGTGCTAGACTAGTTCACGGCACAGATACGCAGTATTTT. This translates into CSARLVHGTDTQYF.